This T cell receptor beta chain was sequenced in a study of T cell responses to AZD1222 COVID-19 vaccine. Study findings and constraints: Dominant at 160-218 and 743-854, vaccine-associated CD4 TCRs also spanned spike. Most donors were white British and more were female, and clonal diversity was possibly underestimated.

A note on this clone: The antigen is unknown.

Produced via immunoSEQ multiplex PCR; TCRdb's table is partial and in-frame only. This sample yields fewer than 140,000 clones, of which roughly 88% are seen a single time; approximately 8.2% belongs to the top ten. In germline, CDR1 is SGHVS, CDR2 FQNEAQ. Trimming shortened V by 5 bases and J by 6 bases, and 17 bases separated the two germline ends. The CDR3 is 15 amino acids. The source material was peripheral blood, sampled 28 days after the second AZD1222 dose. This chain links TRBV7-8 with TRBJ2-1; a possible D gene is TRBD2 (5 bases). The receptor was derived from an adult who received the AZD1222 COVID-19 vaccine. The CDR3 region is CASSPLGIGINEQFF. CDR3 bases: TGTGCCAGCAGCCCCTTAGGGATCGGGATCAATGAGCAGTTCTTC. The variable domain in full, completed from reference TRBV7-8 and TRBJ2-1, reads GAGVSQSPRYKVAKRGQDVALRCDPISGHVSLFWYQQALGQGPEFLTYFQNEAQLDKSGLPSDRFFAERPEGSVSTLKIQRTQQEDSAVYLCASSPLGIGINEQFFGPGTRLTVL.